These T cell receptor beta chains were read from a single sample in a study of blood T cells in healthy people across ages. One entry per CDR3 protein results from TCRdb running MiXCR on the 5' RACE reads. The sample contains 1.5 million to 2 million distinct CDR3 sequences, around 48% of which appear only once. Material: blood. The origin of the receptors is a middle-aged woman in good health. CDR3s include the opening cysteine and the closing phenylalanine or tryptophan. The D gene is left open where the match is weak. Clone size is given for some rows only: seen once, a few or many times, or a class if the clone is expanded.

>TRBJ2-5|.|TRBD2|TRBV29-1
CSLAELAGGPGETQYF
TGCAGCCTCGCCGAGCTAGCGGGGGGGCCCGGTGAGACCCAGTACTTC
>TRBJ2-3|.|.|TRBV7-9
CASVPTRIDTQYF
TGTGCCAGCGTACCTACACGCATAGATACGCAGTATTTT
>TRBJ2-3|.|.|TRBV6-5
CASSYGTAGDTQYF
TGTGCCAGCAGTTACGGGACGGCCGGAGATACGCAGTATTTT
>TRBJ2-6|few|.|TRBV9
CASSGEGPGANVLTF
TGTGCCAGCAGCGGTGAGGGACCTGGGGCCAACGTCCTGACTTTC
>TRBJ1-1|.|.|TRBV5-1
CASSLGGASAFF
TGCGCCAGCAGCTTGGGGGGTGCGTCGGCTTTCTTT
>TRBJ2-7|.|.|TRBV28
CASSQPRGAYEQYF
TGTGCCAGCAGTCAACCTAGGGGCGCCTACGAGCAGTACTTC
>TRBJ2-7|few|.|TRBV29-1
CSVESSVKGLDEQYF
TGCAGCGTTGAAAGCTCTGTAAAGGGGCTCGACGAGCAGTACTTC
>TRBJ2-7|.|.|TRBV20-1
CSAGLRSEQYF
TGCAGTGCTGGGCTCAGGAGCGAGCAGTACTTC
>TRBJ1-6|.|.|TRBV6-2/TRBV6-3
CASSCLQGNSPLHF
TGTGCCAGCAGTTGCTTACAGGGAAATTCACCCCTCCACTTT
>TRBJ1-2|.|TRBD1|TRBV5-5
CVTSPGGIGYGYTF
TGTGTCACTTCCCCAGGGGGCATAGGCTATGGCTACACCTTC
>TRBJ2-1|few|.|TRBV27
CASSLSSARDYNEQFF
TGTGCCAGCAGTTTATCGTCAGCTAGAGATTACAATGAGCAGTTCTTC
>TRBJ2-1|few|.|TRBV10-3
CAISESGGRHYNEQFF
TGTGCCATCAGTGAGTCGGGGGGAAGGCACTACAATGAGCAGTTCTTC
>TRBJ2-1|.|TRBD1|TRBV27
CASSLWTGGPGSEQFF
TGTGCCAGCAGTTTATGGACAGGGGGCCCGGGGAGTGAGCAGTTCTTC
>TRBJ2-1|few|.|TRBV6-5
CASSYARRTYNEQFF
TGTGCCAGCAGTTACGCCCGTAGGACCTACAATGAGCAGTTCTTC
>TRBJ1-2|.|TRBD1|TRBV29-1
CSVEEARAGGGYTF
TGCAGCGTTGAAGAGGCGAGGGCAGGGGGTGGCTACACCTTC
>TRBJ1-6|few|.|TRBV12-3/TRBV12-4
CASSPEPSPLHF
TGTGCCAGCAGCCCGGAACCCTCACCCCTCCACTTT
>TRBJ1-5|few|.|TRBV29-1
CSVGLTGRQPQHF
TGCAGCGTTGGCCTCACGGGACGGCAGCCCCAGCATTTT
>TRBJ2-1|.|TRBD2|TRBV27
CASSVREGNEQFF
TGTGCCAGCAGTGTCCGGGAGGGCAATGAGCAGTTCTTC
>TRBJ1-2|.|.|TRBV3-1
CASSQDPTEYTF
TGTGCCAGCAGCCAGGACCCGACAGAGTACACCTTC
>TRBJ2-3|few|TRBD2|TRBV2
CASARLAGSNTDTQYF
TGTGCCAGCGCCAGACTAGCGGGGTCGAACACAGATACGCAGTATTTT
>TRBJ2-1|.|.|TRBV7-3
CASSKGGDEQFF
TGTGCCAGCAGCAAGGGGGGTGATGAGCAGTTCTTC
>TRBJ2-3|.|.|TRBV6-5
CASSYIGLGSLSSTDTQYF
TGTGCCAGCAGTTACATCGGCCTAGGATCCCTTTCTAGCACAGATACGCAGTATTTT
>TRBJ1-2|.|TRBD1|TRBV12-3/TRBV12-4
CASSFWGQESYGYTF
TGTGCCAGCAGTTTTTGGGGACAGGAGTCCTATGGCTACACCTTC
>TRBJ1-2|few|.|TRBV10-2
CASSESWTEGYTF
TGCGCCAGCAGTGAGTCGTGGACAGAAGGCTACACCTTC
>TRBJ2-1|.|TRBD1|TRBV7-2
CASSKRDRGRIGLNEQFF
TGTGCCAGCAGCAAACGGGACAGGGGGCGTATTGGGCTCAATGAGCAGTTCTTC
>TRBJ2-5|.|.|TRBV25-1
CASSESGPKETQYF
TGTGCCAGCAGTGAATCCGGTCCAAAAGAGACCCAGTACTTC
>TRBJ2-5|.|.|TRBV7-2
CASSFETGETQYF
TGTGCCAGCAGTTTCGAAACGGGTGAGACCCAGTACTTC
>TRBJ1-2|.|.|TRBV7-2
CASSFGTYTNYGYTF
TGTGCCAGCAGCTTCGGGACATACACAAACTATGGCTACACCTTC
>TRBJ2-5|.|TRBD2|TRBV6-2/TRBV6-3
CASRQLAQETQYF
TGTGCCAGCAGGCAACTAGCGCAAGAGACCCAGTACTTC
>TRBJ1-2|.|.|TRBV12-3/TRBV12-4
CASNPHQGRNYGYTF
TGTGCCAGCAACCCCCATCAAGGACGGAACTATGGCTACACCTTC
>TRBJ2-1|.|.|TRBV7-2
CASSLVFSFGGKNEQFF
TGTGCCAGCAGCTTAGTTTTTTCCTTCGGTGGTAAGAATGAGCAGTTCTTC
>TRBJ1-4|.|.|TRBV20-1
CSARSPGGLVSEKLFF
TGCAGTGCTAGATCCCCCGGCGGACTCGTCAGTGAAAAACTGTTTTTT
>TRBJ2-5|.|.|TRBV10-3
CAISESHLQETQYF
TGTGCCATCAGTGAGTCACATCTCCAAGAGACCCAGTACTTC
>TRBJ2-7|.|.|TRBV29-1
CSVLGSRRGSYEQYF
TGCAGCGTTTTGGGGTCCAGACGGGGATCCTACGAGCAGTACTTC
>TRBJ1-2|once|TRBD1|TRBV9
CASSVVPDRGDGYTF
TGTGCCAGCAGCGTAGTCCCAGACAGGGGCGATGGCTACACCTTC
>TRBJ1-2|.|.|TRBV15
CATNRAGTAANYGYTF
TGTGCCACCAACAGAGCTGGGACGGCGGCTAACTATGGCTACACCTTC
>TRBJ1-1|once|TRBD1|TRBV24-1
CATRAGGGTEAFF
TGTGCCACCAGGGCAGGGGGAGGCACTGAAGCTTTCTTT
>TRBJ1-5|.|.|TRBV27
CASSSFGNKQQPQHF
TGTGCCAGCAGTTCATTTGGTAATAAACAACAGCCCCAGCATTTT
>TRBJ2-1|.|.|TRBV5-1
CASSLDPGLGRNEQFF
TGCGCCAGCAGCTTGGACCCAGGGTTGGGCCGTAATGAGCAGTTCTTC
>TRBJ2-5|.|.|TRBV12-3/TRBV12-4
CASSLYGAEETQYF
TGTGCCAGCAGTTTGTATGGGGCGGAAGAGACCCAGTACTTC
>TRBJ2-1|.|.|TRBV7-2
CASSVWGRQSSYNEQFF
TGTGCCAGCAGCGTATGGGGCAGACAGAGCTCCTACAATGAGCAGTTCTTC
>TRBJ2-1|.|TRBD2|TRBV5-5
CASGGGRSYNEQFF
TGTGCCAGCGGCGGGGGGCGCTCCTACAATGAGCAGTTCTTC
>TRBJ1-1|.|.|TRBV7-2
CASSLRIEAFF
TGTGCCAGCAGCTTAAGGATAGAAGCTTTCTTT
>TRBJ2-1|.|.|TRBV2
CASGSGWLEQFF
TGTGCCAGCGGCTCCGGCTGGCTTGAGCAGTTCTTC
>TRBJ1-4|.|.|TRBV6-2/TRBV6-3
CASSSNTPIGVREKLFF
TGTGCCAGCAGTTCGAATACGCCGATCGGGGTGCGCGAAAAACTGTTTTTT
>TRBJ2-3|.|.|TRBV9
CASSAGSSVTTDTQYF
TGTGCCAGCAGCGCCGGTTCCTCGGTAACCACAGATACGCAGTATTTT
>TRBJ1-6|.|.|TRBV4-2
CASSQQDGENSPLHF
TGTGCCAGCAGCCAGCAGGACGGGGAGAATTCACCCCTCCACTTT
>TRBJ2-5|many|TRBD2|TRBV4-1
CASSQEGLAGGETQYF
TGCGCCAGCAGCCAAGAAGGGCTAGCGGGGGGAGAGACCCAGTACTTC
>TRBJ2-1|.|.|TRBV6-2/TRBV6-3
CASSSSPDTSNEQFF
TGTGCCAGCAGTTCCTCCCCCGACACGTCGAATGAGCAGTTCTTC
>TRBJ2-3|once|.|TRBV27
CASSFALIDDTQYF
TGTGCCAGCAGTTTCGCCCTAATCGACGATACGCAGTATTTT